This T cell receptor beta chain was sequenced for a study of cytotoxic CD8 clonotypes in ibrutinib-treated CLL (dated by TCRdb to the early 2020s). Concerning the study at large: In this cohort, over 14 patients were treatment-naive and some 10 were relapsed/refractory, while around 18 had unmutated IGHV. Partial responses were observed in roughly 24 patients and complete responses in 2; after a median follow-up of around 64 months, remission was maintained in 15 or so patients and progression was observed in approximately 12. The response samples were drawn at a median of around eleven months into treatment, with a range of about 6 to 40 months. An average of roughly 270,000 productive templates and around 100,000 productive rearrangements was obtained per sample. Of the 70 to 90 people in the trial, around 26 had longitudinal samples available. Cryopreserved peripheral blood mononuclear cells were obtained before treatment, at response, and at either sustained remission or disease progression. Every sample from remission and from progressive disease was obtained while the patients were still on ibrutinib. Study-wide findings and limitations: Public clonotypes were rare and either shrank or stayed stable during treatment, and the rise in clonality at ibrutinib response reflected expansion of private clonotypes. An increase in clonality was observed at ibrutinib response, with clonality remaining stable during sustained remission and falling back toward baseline at progression. At baseline, clonality was higher than in age-matched healthy donors and showed a strong correlation with circulating CD8+ T-cell counts. Sustained-remission and progressing patients did not have matched sampling times, and lymph node repertoires were not examined.

For TCR beta library preparation, roughly 2 micrograms of genomic DNA were extracted from the cryopreserved PBMCs. Longitudinal blood samples from CLL patients receiving ibrutinib monotherapy were subjected to high-throughput TCR beta sequencing. The patients took part in an open-label, single-center phase 2 trial of ibrutinib monotherapy. On a MiSeq, deep resolution sequencing aimed for a depth between 1 in 1 million and 1 in 200,000 T cells, with each clonotype covered approximately 10x on average. The immunoSEQ hsTCRB Kit was used to generate TCR beta libraries. Under the source paper's analysis protocol: The data were analyzed with ImmunoSEQ Analyzer and ImmunoSEQ Data Assistant, and V, D and J gene assignments followed IMGT definitions. Clonality, which ranges from 0 to 1, was calculated by subtracting the normalized Shannon entropy of productive rearrangement frequencies from one. Only overrepresented clonotypes making up at least 0.05% of each patient's repertoire were included in the public clonotype analysis. Repertoires from more than ten age-matched healthy donors in immuneACCESS were used as clonality controls. Entries here come from immuneACCESS through TCRdb and include only in-frame sequences with V and J called. Some clones fail to appear in such tables; in the studies checked, an unresolved V gene covers under half of the shortfall, and the cause of the remainder is unknown. V and J calls and clone size are copied from that table; D and trimming were computed from the DNA. The sample data list about 300,000 clones, and 67% of these were observed just once. The ten largest clones take up about 6.7% of the sample.

In the case of this clone: What this receptor recognizes is not known. Qualities for individual bases were not recorded, and no much larger clone is one base off.

Sample: PBMCs, taken after 36 months of ibrutinib treatment. This receptor was taken from a human donor with chronic lymphocytic leukemia.

Here the CDR3 is given as CASSGGRDKHNYGYTF. The DNA sequence is TGTGCCAGCAGCGGAGGCCGGGACAAACATAACTATGGCTACACCTTC. The sequence is built from TRBV9 and TRBJ1-2, with a tentative D gene TRBD1 over 6 matching bases. V is reduced by 3 bases and J by 1 base, leaving a spacing of 16 bases between them. The CDR3 has 16 amino acids, counting the end cysteine and phenylalanine. Only the CDR3 region is kept as DNA, spanning 48 bases read in frame from base 1. Per the germline V gene, SGDLS is the CDR1 and YYNGEE is the CDR2.